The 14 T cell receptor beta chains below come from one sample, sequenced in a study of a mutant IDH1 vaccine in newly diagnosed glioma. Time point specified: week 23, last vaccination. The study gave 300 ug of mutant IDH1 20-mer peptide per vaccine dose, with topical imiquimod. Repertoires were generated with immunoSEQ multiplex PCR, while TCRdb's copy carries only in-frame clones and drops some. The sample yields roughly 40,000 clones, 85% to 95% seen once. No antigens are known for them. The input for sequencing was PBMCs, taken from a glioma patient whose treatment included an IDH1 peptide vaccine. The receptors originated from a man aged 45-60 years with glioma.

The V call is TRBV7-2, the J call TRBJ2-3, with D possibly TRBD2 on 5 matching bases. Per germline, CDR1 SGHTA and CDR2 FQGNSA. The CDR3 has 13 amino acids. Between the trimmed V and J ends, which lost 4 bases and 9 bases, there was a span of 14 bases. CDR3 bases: TGTGCCAGCAGCTCCTCGAGGGCCTTGACGCAGTATTTT. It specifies CASSSSRALTQYF.

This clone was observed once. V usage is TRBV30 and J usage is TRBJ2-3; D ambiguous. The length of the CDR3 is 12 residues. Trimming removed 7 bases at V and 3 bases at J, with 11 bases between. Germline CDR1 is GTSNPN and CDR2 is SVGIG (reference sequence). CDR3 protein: CAYTGGTDTQYF. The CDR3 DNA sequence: TGTGCCTACACCGGTGGGACAGATACGCAGTATTTT.

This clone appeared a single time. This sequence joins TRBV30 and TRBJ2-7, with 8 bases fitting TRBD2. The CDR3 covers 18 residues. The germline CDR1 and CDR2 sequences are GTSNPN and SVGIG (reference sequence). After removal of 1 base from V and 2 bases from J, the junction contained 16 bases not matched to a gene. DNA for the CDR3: TGTGCCTGGAGTGGAGTACGAGCGGGAGAATACCATCCCTACGAGCAGTACTTC. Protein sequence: CAWSGVRAGEYHPYEQYF.

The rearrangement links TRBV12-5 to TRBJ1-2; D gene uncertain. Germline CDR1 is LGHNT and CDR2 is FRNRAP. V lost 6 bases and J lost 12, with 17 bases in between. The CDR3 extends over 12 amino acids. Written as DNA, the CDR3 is TGTGCTAGTGGCCGAGACACGGGAATCCACACCTTC. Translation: CASGRDTGIHTF. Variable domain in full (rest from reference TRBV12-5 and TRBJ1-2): DARVTQTPRHKVTEMGQEVTMRCQPILGHNTVFWYRQTMMQGLELLAYFRNRAPLDDSGMPKDRFSAEMPDATLATLKIQPSEPRDSAVYFCASGRDTGIHTFGSGTRLTVV.

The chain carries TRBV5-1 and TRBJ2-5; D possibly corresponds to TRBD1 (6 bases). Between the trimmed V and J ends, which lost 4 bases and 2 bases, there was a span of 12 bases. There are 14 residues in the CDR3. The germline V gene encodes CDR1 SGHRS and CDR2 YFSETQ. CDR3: CASSLMTGQETQYF. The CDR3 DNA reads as TGCGCCAGCAGCCTGATGACAGGTCAAGAGACCCAGTACTTC.

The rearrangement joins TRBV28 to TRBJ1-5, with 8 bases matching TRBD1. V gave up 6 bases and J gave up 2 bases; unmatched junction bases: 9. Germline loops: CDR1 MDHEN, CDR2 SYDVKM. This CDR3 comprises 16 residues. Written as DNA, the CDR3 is TGTGCCAGCAGCCCCCAGGGGGCCGGGGGCAATCAGCCCCAGCATTTT. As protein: CASSPQGAGGNQPQHF.

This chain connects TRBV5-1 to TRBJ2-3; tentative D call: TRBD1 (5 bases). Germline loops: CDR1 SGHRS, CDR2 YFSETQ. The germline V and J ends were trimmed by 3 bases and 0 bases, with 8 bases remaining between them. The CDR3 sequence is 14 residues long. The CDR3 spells CASSSGQSTDTQYF. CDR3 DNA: TGCGCCAGCAGCTCAGGGCAAAGCACAGATACGCAGTATTTT.

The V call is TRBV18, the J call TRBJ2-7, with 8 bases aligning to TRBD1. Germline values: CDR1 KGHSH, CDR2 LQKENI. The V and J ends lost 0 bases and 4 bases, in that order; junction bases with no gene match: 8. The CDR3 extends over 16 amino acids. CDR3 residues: CASSPPGTGILYEQYF. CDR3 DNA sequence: TGTGCCAGCTCACCACCCGGGACAGGCATCCTGTACGAGCAGTACTTC. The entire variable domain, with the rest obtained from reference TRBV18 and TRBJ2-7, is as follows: NAGVMQNPRHLVRRRGQEARLRCSPMKGHSHVYWYRQLPEEGLKFMVYLQKENIIDESGMPKERFSAEFPKEGPSILRIQQVVRGDSAAYFCASSPPGTGILYEQYFGPGTRLTVT.

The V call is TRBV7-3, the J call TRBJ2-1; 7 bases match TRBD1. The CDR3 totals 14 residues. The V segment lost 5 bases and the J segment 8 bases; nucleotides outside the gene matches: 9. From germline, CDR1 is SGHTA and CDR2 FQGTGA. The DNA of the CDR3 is TGTGCCAGCAGCCTTCGACAGGGTAAGGATGAGCAGTTCTTC. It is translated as CASSLRQGKDEQFF.

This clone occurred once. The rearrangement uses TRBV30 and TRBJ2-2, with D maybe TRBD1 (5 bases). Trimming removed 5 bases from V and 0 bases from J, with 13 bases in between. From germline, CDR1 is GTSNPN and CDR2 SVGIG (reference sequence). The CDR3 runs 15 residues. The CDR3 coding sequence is TGTGCCTGGCAAACAGGTACCTCGAACACCGGGGAGCTGTTTTTT. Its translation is CAWQTGTSNTGELFF.

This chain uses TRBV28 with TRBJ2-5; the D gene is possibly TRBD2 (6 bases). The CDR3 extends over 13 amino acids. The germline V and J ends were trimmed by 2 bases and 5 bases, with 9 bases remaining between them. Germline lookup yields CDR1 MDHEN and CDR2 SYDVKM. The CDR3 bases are TGTGCCAGCAGTTTAGGGGGGTCTGAGACCCAGTACTTC. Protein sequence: CASSLGGSETQYF.

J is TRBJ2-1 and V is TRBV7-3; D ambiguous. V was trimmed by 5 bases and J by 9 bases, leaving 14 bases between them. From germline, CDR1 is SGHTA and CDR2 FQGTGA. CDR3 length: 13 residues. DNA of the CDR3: TGTGCCAGCAGCGTCGACCAGTCCGGTGAGCAGTTCTTC. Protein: CASSVDQSGEQFF.

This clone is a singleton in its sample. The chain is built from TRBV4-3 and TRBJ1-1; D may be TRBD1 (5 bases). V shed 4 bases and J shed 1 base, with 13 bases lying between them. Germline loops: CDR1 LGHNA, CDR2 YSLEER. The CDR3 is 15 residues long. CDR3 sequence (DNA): TGCGCCAGCAGCCTCCACCTGACAGAGAACACTGAAGCTTTCTTT. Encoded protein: CASSLHLTENTEAFF.

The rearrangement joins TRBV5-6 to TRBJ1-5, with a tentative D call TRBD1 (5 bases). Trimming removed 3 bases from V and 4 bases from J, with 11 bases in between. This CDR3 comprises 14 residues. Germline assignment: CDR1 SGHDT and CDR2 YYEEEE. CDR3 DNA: TGTGCCAGCAGCTCCAGGGTAGGGAATCAGCCCCAGCATTTT. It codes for CASSSRVGNQPQHF.